Listed below are T cell receptor beta chains from one sample, sequenced in a study of CD8+CD57+ T cells in acquired aplastic anemia. TCRdb re-derived calls from the reads in MiXCR, one entry per CDR3 protein. This sample carries roughly 280,000 distinct CDR3 sequences, roughly 53% of them seen once, and the ten largest clones take 1% to 1.5%. Input material: sorted CD4+, CD8+, or CD8+CD57+ T cells (not recorded which) from PBMCs. The receptors shown here come from a human donor with aplastic anemia. Both conserved end residues are part of each CDR3. The D gene is left open where the match is weak. The size of a clone is reported for some rows only, either as once, few or many, or as a class for expanded clones.

abundance: NA
d_gene: TRBD2
j_gene: TRBJ2-7
v_gene: TRBV19
CDR3aa: CASSILAGETYEQYF
CDR3nt: TGTGCCAGTAGCATACTAGCGGGGGAAACCTACGAGCAGTACTTC

abundance: NA
d_gene: TRBD2
j_gene: TRBJ2-1
v_gene: TRBV19
CDR3aa: CASSKGLAVAYNEQFF
CDR3nt: TGTGCCAGTAGTAAAGGACTAGCGGTCGCCTACAATGAGCAGTTCTTC

abundance: NA
d_gene: NA
j_gene: TRBJ2-4
v_gene: TRBV12-3/TRBV12-4
CDR3aa: CASSPGTPETYF
CDR3nt: TGTGCCAGCAGCCCAGGGACCCCGGAAACGTACTTC

abundance: NA
d_gene: TRBD1
j_gene: TRBJ2-7
v_gene: TRBV29-1
CDR3aa: CSVDLGGTGDEQYF
CDR3nt: TGCAGCGTTGACCTAGGAGGGACAGGGGACGAGCAGTACTTC

abundance: many
d_gene: NA
j_gene: TRBJ2-5
v_gene: TRBV19
CDR3aa: CASSSDRETQYF
CDR3nt: TGTGCCAGTAGCTCTGACAGGGAGACCCAGTACTTC

abundance: NA
d_gene: NA
j_gene: TRBJ1-5
v_gene: TRBV19
CDR3aa: CASSIVGNQPQHF
CDR3nt: TGTGCCAGTAGTATTGTGGGCAATCAGCCCCAGCATTTT

abundance: NA
d_gene: TRBD1
j_gene: TRBJ1-1
v_gene: TRBV20-1
CDR3aa: CSARAGQGKTEAFF
CDR3nt: TGCAGTGCTAGAGCGGGACAGGGGAAAACTGAAGCTTTCTTT

abundance: NA
d_gene: NA
j_gene: TRBJ1-3
v_gene: TRBV20-1
CDR3aa: CSARAVAGNTIYF
CDR3nt: TGCAGTGCTAGAGCGGTAGCTGGAAACACCATATATTTT

abundance: many
d_gene: TRBD2
j_gene: TRBJ2-5
v_gene: TRBV20-1
CDR3aa: CSAREMGGPQYF
CDR3nt: TGCAGTGCTAGAGAGATGGGAGGGCCCCAGTACTTC

abundance: NA
d_gene: TRBD2
j_gene: TRBJ2-5
v_gene: TRBV9
CDR3aa: CASSPGGIETQYF
CDR3nt: TGTGCCAGCAGCCCGGGAGGGATAGAGACCCAGTACTTC

abundance: NA
d_gene: NA
j_gene: TRBJ2-3
v_gene: TRBV25-1
CDR3aa: CASVVPGTDTQYF
CDR3nt: TGTGCCAGCGTTGTCCCAGGGACAGATACGCAGTATTTT

abundance: few
d_gene: TRBD1
j_gene: TRBJ2-5
v_gene: TRBV9
CDR3aa: CASSGDRQETQYF
CDR3nt: TGTGCCAGCAGCGGGGACAGGCAAGAGACCCAGTACTTC

abundance: NA
d_gene: NA
j_gene: TRBJ2-5
v_gene: TRBV20-1
CDR3aa: CSARVGSGNQPQYF
CDR3nt: TGCAGTGCTAGAGTAGGGAGTGGCAATCAGCCCCAGTACTTC

abundance: NA
d_gene: NA
j_gene: TRBJ1-3
v_gene: TRBV7-6
CDR3aa: CASSLGLGRGTGNTIYF
CDR3nt: TGTGCCAGCAGCTTAGGTCTGGGGAGAGGCACTGGAAACACCATATATTTT

abundance: many
d_gene: TRBD2
j_gene: TRBJ2-2
v_gene: TRBV20-1
CDR3aa: CSARLAGASNTGELFF
CDR3nt: TGCAGTGCTAGACTAGCGGGAGCCTCGAACACCGGGGAGCTGTTTTTT

abundance: many
d_gene: TRBD1
j_gene: TRBJ1-6
v_gene: TRBV7-9
CDR3aa: CASSLEGQGATRGNSPLHF
CDR3nt: TGTGCCAGCAGCTTAGAAGGGCAGGGGGCTACTAGGGGTAATTCACCCCTCCACTTT

abundance: many
d_gene: TRBD1
j_gene: TRBJ1-4
v_gene: TRBV7-6
CDR3aa: CASSPIPGQGGINEKLFF
CDR3nt: TGTGCCAGCAGCCCCATCCCGGGACAGGGAGGGATTAATGAAAAACTGTTTTTT

abundance: many
d_gene: NA
j_gene: TRBJ1-4
v_gene: TRBV7-9
CDR3aa: CASSLGLSENEKLFF
CDR3nt: TGTGCCAGCAGCTTAGGTCTGTCAGAAAATGAAAAACTGTTTTTT

abundance: NA
d_gene: TRBD1
j_gene: TRBJ2-2
v_gene: TRBV19
CDR3aa: CASSTIPGTGGTGELFF
CDR3nt: TGTGCCAGTAGTACTATTCCCGGGACAGGGGGCACCGGGGAGCTGTTTTTT

abundance: NA
d_gene: NA
j_gene: TRBJ2-6
v_gene: TRBV24-1
CDR3aa: CATSDSIPSGANVLTF
CDR3nt: TGTGCCACCAGTGACTCGATCCCTTCTGGGGCCAACGTCCTGACTTTC

abundance: many
d_gene: TRBD1
j_gene: TRBJ1-6
v_gene: TRBV18
CDR3aa: CASSGRTGDNSPLHF
CDR3nt: TGTGCCAGCTCGGGTAGGACAGGGGATAATTCACCCCTCCACTTT

abundance: NA
d_gene: NA
j_gene: TRBJ2-3
v_gene: TRBV12-3/TRBV12-4
CDR3aa: CASSSANTDTQYF
CDR3nt: TGTGCCAGCAGTAGCGCTAACACAGATACGCAGTATTTT

abundance: NA
d_gene: TRBD2
j_gene: TRBJ2-1
v_gene: TRBV20-1
CDR3aa: CSATEREGNEQFF
CDR3nt: TGCAGTGCTACAGAGCGGGAGGGGAATGAGCAGTTCTTC

abundance: NA
d_gene: NA
j_gene: TRBJ1-5
v_gene: TRBV10-2
CDR3aa: CASSERMANQPQHF
CDR3nt: TGCGCCAGCAGTGAACGTATGGCCAATCAGCCCCAGCATTTT

abundance: NA
d_gene: TRBD1
j_gene: TRBJ2-7
v_gene: TRBV20-1
CDR3aa: CSARDLLGTGLYEQYF
CDR3nt: TGCAGTGCTAGAGATTTGCTGGGGACAGGGTTATACGAGCAGTACTTC

abundance: NA
d_gene: TRBD1
j_gene: TRBJ1-1
v_gene: TRBV24-1
CDR3aa: CATSAPTGESEAFF
CDR3nt: TGTGCCACCAGTGCCCCAACAGGGGAGTCTGAAGCTTTCTTT

abundance: many
d_gene: TRBD1
j_gene: TRBJ2-6
v_gene: TRBV16
CDR3aa: CASSQDRGYYSGANVLTF
CDR3nt: TGTGCCAGCAGCCAAGACAGGGGCTATTACTCTGGGGCCAACGTCCTGACTTTC

abundance: few
d_gene: TRBD1
j_gene: TRBJ2-7
v_gene: TRBV29-1
CDR3aa: CSVEGQGLEQYF
CDR3nt: TGCAGCGTTGAAGGACAGGGGCTCGAGCAGTACTTC

abundance: NA
d_gene: NA
j_gene: TRBJ1-2
v_gene: TRBV19
CDR3aa: CASSMIQEGYGYTF
CDR3nt: TGTGCCAGTAGTATGATACAGGAAGGTTATGGCTACACCTTC

abundance: many
d_gene: NA
j_gene: TRBJ2-3
v_gene: TRBV9
CDR3aa: CASRPEGLSTDTQYF
CDR3nt: TGTGCCAGCAGACCAGAAGGGCTAAGCACAGATACGCAGTATTTT